This T cell receptor beta chain was identified in a study of cytomegalovirus exposure and HLA in healthy donors. Study-wide results and limits: Segments of the TCR beta V type were, in most cases, productive about 87% or about 30% of the time in an earlier analysis. Across HLA loci, a later analysis found differing TCR association rates, with DRB1 most and HLA-C fewest. For TCR beta chains, V- and J-gene trimming was later linked to a missense DCLRE1C variant.

13 Jbeta primers and 60 Vbeta primers were used for the PCR. Repertoires were generated with immunoSEQ multiplex PCR, while TCRdb's copy carries only in-frame clones and drops some. Here the sample spans fewer than 200,000 clones, 60% to 80% being singletons. Donors showed nominal health when sampled, although they likely had unrecorded immune exposures. Trimming removed 4 bases from V and 6 bases from J; junction bases left unmatched: 15. Germline V lookup: CDR1 LGHNT, CDR2 FRNRAP. The CDR3 consists of 17 residues. With respect to this clone: Its antigen is as yet unknown.

The chain employs TRBV12-5 and TRBJ1-1, with TRBD1 matching over 9 bases. This TCR came from a woman aged 50 to 60 in good health and CMV-seropositive. Sequenced input: PBMCs. The CDR3 DNA is TGTGCTAGTGGTTACCAAAATTCCCGGGACAGGGAATCTGAAGCTTTCTTT. Its translation is CASGYQNSRDRESEAFF.